The clone carrying this TCR beta chain has at least ten counts. Its antigen is still unknown. CDR1 and CDR2 from the germline V gene are SGHTA and FQGNSA. Unmatched junction bases numbered 11, after V lost 6 bases and J lost 12 bases. This CDR3 is 15 amino acids long. This record comes from a study of identical twins. General study results and limits: Invariant populations such as MAIT and iNKT cells could partly muddle zero-insertion analyses.

A universal primer site arose from template switching, and cDNA bore unique molecular identifiers. TCRdb independently ran MiXCR on the 5' RACE reads; one entry per CDR3 protein. The table shows 430,000 or so distinct CDR3 sequences, with 20% to 25% occurring only once. The sample was also reused in another study, on T cells expressing NK-cell markers. As that report states: HCMV seropositivity marked most of the eight sequenced donors; one was seronegative. Expanded NKG2C+ T cell clones had unclear HCMV specificity.

Sequenced: CD4+ T cells sorted from blood. This receptor was identified in a woman between 18 and 30 years old in good health. The chain is built from TRBV7-2 and TRBJ2-1, with 13 bases fitting TRBD2. CDR3 region: CASSLVPGTSGTQFF. The CDR3 DNA reads TGTGCCAGCAGTCTAGTCCCCGGGACTAGCGGGACGCAGTTCTTC.